This T cell receptor (beta chain) emerged from a study of T cells in Graves' hyperthyroidism and ophthalmopathy (dated by TCRdb to between 2018 and 2021). In terms of the full investigation: Peripheral blood samples were taken at the time of initial diagnosis, prior to any treatment. To identify TCR V-J signatures that set the groups apart, the researchers used a discovery cohort of about a hundred patients, made up of roughly 40 with Graves' ophthalmopathy and about 55 with stable Graves' hyperthyroidism. Prospective prediction of ophthalmopathy was tested in an independent validation cohort of about 19 hyperthyroidism patients and around 16 patients who later progressed to ophthalmopathy. The 95 to 100 discovery patients were randomly divided into training and test sets at a 7:3 ratio. In more than 5 Graves' hyperthyroidism patients, the study also compared T-cell repertoires from thyroid tissue with T-cell repertoires from blood. Once sampling was done, hyperthyroidism patients were given methimazole at a starting dose of 30 mg daily, whereas ophthalmopathy patients were given high-dose intravenous methylprednisolone. According to the paper, TCR Vbeta CDR3 sequencing was carried out on around 140 peripheral blood samples, which came from some 41 ophthalmopathy, approximately 78 hyperthyroidism and approximately 17 progressor patients.

TCR beta CDR3 regions were amplified from RNA transcripts. The first round of RT-PCR for the TCR CDR3 was performed with the HTBI primer set and the Qiagen OneStep RT-PCR kit. Libraries were constructed in a second round of multiplex PCR, after which size selection and purification were carried out. Sequencing of the libraries was done on an Illumina HiSeq2000 using paired-end 100 bp reads. In the paper's pipeline: Raw data were processed with SOAPnuke, discarding reads with adapters, uncalled bases, mean Phred below 15, or no exact constant-primer or identifier match. COPE v1.2.5 was used to merge the high-quality paired reads, and each unique nucleotide sequence was defined as a clonotype. MiTCR v1.1 was used to align clonotypes to the IMGT TRBV, TRBD and TRBJ reference segments. The analysis was restricted to V-J combinations with a frequency above 0.0001, which together covered 99% to 99.2% of the repertoires. A TCS score was defined as the ratio between F50 (clonal expansion) and ExV (chaos), using BLOSUM62-based TCRdist between CDR3 peptides within each V-J. Welch's t-statistics and random forest reduced fewer than 550 V-J features to some 14, which were used in a naive Bayes classifier (R e1071). TCRdb applied fastp at Q25 and MiXCR to the public reads, then kept only in-frame beta chains. For every CDR3 protein sequence, its rows merge into one entry that carries the most common genes and DNA. The V and J calls shown here were made by TCRdb, not taken from the authors' results. Counted in this sample were roughly 740,000 distinct CDR3 sequences; around 17% of them appeared once. Together, the top ten hold around 7.7% of the sample.

General findings and caveats noted by the study authors: Most expanded thyroid clonotypes (frequency above 0.001) were also detected in blood, suggesting blood repertoires may reflect thyroid immune responses. In validation, the model predicted progression to ophthalmopathy with over 65% sensitivity and approximately 78% specificity, a median of about six months before onset. No statistical method was used to fix the sample size in advance, and group allocation was not hidden from the investigators. Ophthalmopathy was separated from stable hyperthyroidism by a 13 V-J signature model, with 87.88% sensitivity and 81% to 83% specificity obtained in cross-validation and 80%/75% obtained in testing.

A remark on this clonotype: The antigen this receptor binds is unknown. Base-call qualities are not available, and no considerably larger clone is one nucleotide away.

Stable Graves' hyperthyroidism was defined as no progression to ophthalmopathy during 18 months of follow-up. The hyperthyroidism patients were between 18 and 65 years old and newly diagnosed, with a disease duration of less than 2 months. The study excluded patients with uncontrolled infections, other autoimmune diseases, pregnancy or lactation. Clinical symptoms, serum thyroxine and TRAb, thyroid ultrasound, and orbital computed tomography formed the basis for the diagnoses. Ficoll-Paque density gradient centrifugation was used to isolate PBMCs from about 9 ml of fresh peripheral blood. Trizol reagent was used to extract total RNA, and RNA quality was then checked on an Agilent 2100 Bioanalyzer. The receptor's source is a man younger than 35 with Graves' hyperthyroidism. Sequences were obtained from blood.

Here is the DNA: TGTGCCAGCAGCCAGCGGGCCGCAACTAATGAAAAACTGTTTTTT. It is translated as CASSQRAATNEKLFF. The rearrangement combines TRBV9 with TRBJ1-4; the D gene remains uncertain. CDR1 SGDLS and CDR2 YYNGEE are derived from the germline V gene. The V and J ends are trimmed by 4 bases and 0 bases, leaving 10 bases between them. Taken from cysteine to phenylalanine, the CDR3 has 15 residues. Only the CDR3 portion is preserved as DNA: 45 bases, with reading frame beginning at the first base.